A selection of T cell receptor beta chains follows, all from one sample in a study of blood T cells in healthy people across ages. TCRdb used MiXCR to reprocess the 5' RACE reads, holding one entry per CDR3 protein. The sample shows around 850,000 distinct CDR3 sequences, 35% to 40% of them seen only once. Sequenced input: blood. Receptors originate from a man aged 18 to 35 in good health. CDR3s include the opening cysteine and the closing phenylalanine or tryptophan. A D gene is named only where the DNA matches it firmly.

>TRBD1|TRBJ1-1|TRBV15
CATNRDRGNTEAFF
>TRBD2|TRBJ2-7|TRBV6-5
CASSRPGLGSYEQYF
>NA|TRBJ2-5|TRBV7-9
CASSPGPDWGSYQETQYF
>NA|TRBJ2-7|TRBV3-1
CASSLGPYEQHF
>TRBD1|TRBJ1-4|TRBV20-1
CSARDRDRQAGLFF
>NA|TRBJ2-5|TRBV20-1
CSARDWGAIGSQETQYF
>NA|TRBJ2-4|TRBV2
CASRLGLYNEQYF
>NA|TRBJ1-6|TRBV4-3
CASSQDPRSGGVNNSPLHF
>NA|TRBJ2-3|TRBV6-2/TRBV6-3
CASTNTGFSMAFRGSDTQYF
>TRBD1|TRBJ1-2|TRBV4-3
CASSQEAGTGGGYYGYTF
>NA|TRBJ2-7|TRBV4-2
CASSQDSTKPPHEQYF
>TRBD1|TRBJ2-1|TRBV6-5
CASSRQGAGQFF
>TRBD2|TRBJ2-2|TRBV7-2
CASSSLHLAGGRNTGELFF
>NA|TRBJ1-1|TRBV4-1
CASSQAVLQGSVDSNTEAFF
>NA|TRBJ1-5|TRBV6-1
CASSVLFNSNQPQHF
>TRBD2|TRBJ2-1|TRBV7-8
CASSILAGSSSDNEQFF
>NA|TRBJ2-7|TRBV5-1
CASSPPADRVDEQYF
>NA|TRBJ1-1|TRBV28
CASSFEQGHRASFF
>TRBD2|TRBJ2-3|TRBV5-1
CASSSSSSSGGRIDTQYF
>NA|TRBJ2-6|TRBV27
CAARKSGANVLTF
>NA|TRBJ2-7|TRBV6-5
CAGSYSLGEQYF
>TRBD1|TRBJ1-1|TRBV29-1
CSVLPGQLEAFF
>NA|TRBJ2-5|TRBV5-1
CASSLESLETQYF
>NA|TRBJ2-1|TRBV4-1
CASSQLTGNSYNEQFF
>NA|TRBJ2-3|TRBV5-1
CASGVASTDTQYF
>NA|TRBJ1-5|TRBV20-1
CSAATSEKPQHF
>NA|TRBJ2-6|TRBV7-2
CASSFSAGATGANVLTF
>TRBD2|TRBJ2-1|TRBV6-2/TRBV6-3
CASSRTSGRFSYNEQFF
>NA|TRBJ1-5|TRBV20-1
CSANAGSNQPQHF
>TRBD1|TRBJ2-7|TRBV29-1
CSVGPSQGAAYEQYF
>NA|TRBJ1-4|TRBV29-1
CSVSLDYMVFF
>NA|NA|TRBV7-3
CASSLSPGQLYEQYF
>NA|TRBJ2-1|TRBV12-3/TRBV12-4
CASSLDSDGTSYNEQFF
>TRBD2|TRBJ2-3|TRBV15
CATSRGIAGDTDTQYF
>NA|TRBJ2-3|TRBV6-4
CASSNQGGTDTQYF
>TRBD1|TRBJ1-2|TRBV29-1
CSAPVTGGDYGYTF
>TRBD2|TRBJ2-5|TRBV5-1
CASKYRTSGGEETQYF
>NA|TRBJ2-1|TRBV27
CASGTLWTVYNEQFF
>TRBD2|TRBJ2-1|TRBV12-3/TRBV12-4
CASSLALSGRSGEQFF
>NA|TRBJ2-1|TRBV12-3/TRBV12-4
CASNPGILGDEQFF
>NA|TRBJ1-1|TRBV20-1
CSVKGRGNTEAFF